This T cell receptor (beta chain) comes out of a study of blood T cell repertoires in COVID-19. Study-level information: COVID-19 samples from acute and convalescent phases originated in the United States, Italy and Spain. The cDNA or gDNA used as material had been derived from T cells, B-cell-depleted T cells, or PBMCs.

In the source study's methods: The authors estimated nucleated cell counts from reference gene primer amplification. Generated by immunoSEQ multiplex PCR, the TCRdb table keeps only in-frame clones and is missing some. V and J calls plus clone size are reproduced from that table; the DNA served to infer D and trimming. The sample records 100,000 to 150,000 clones, just over 85% being singletons. This CDR3 spans 11 amino acids. CDR1 and CDR2 from the germline V gene are MDHEN and SYDVKM. V lost 10 bases and J lost 5, with 12 bases in between. V gene TRBV28 combines with J gene TRBJ2-7; TRBD1 might be the D (5 bases). This sequence was found in a woman between 50 and 59 years old with active or convalescent COVID-19. Sequencing used peripheral blood. The CDR3 DNA sequence: TGTGCCACCTCCCAGGGCCACGAGCAGTACTTC. As protein: CATSQGHEQYF. Full variable domain (remainder filled in from reference TRBV28 and TRBJ2-7): DVKVTQSSRYLVKRTGEKVFLECVQDMDHENMFWYRQDPGLGLRLIYFSYDVKMKEKGDIPEGYSVSREKKERFSLILESASTNQTSMYLCATSQGHEQYFGPGTRLTVT.